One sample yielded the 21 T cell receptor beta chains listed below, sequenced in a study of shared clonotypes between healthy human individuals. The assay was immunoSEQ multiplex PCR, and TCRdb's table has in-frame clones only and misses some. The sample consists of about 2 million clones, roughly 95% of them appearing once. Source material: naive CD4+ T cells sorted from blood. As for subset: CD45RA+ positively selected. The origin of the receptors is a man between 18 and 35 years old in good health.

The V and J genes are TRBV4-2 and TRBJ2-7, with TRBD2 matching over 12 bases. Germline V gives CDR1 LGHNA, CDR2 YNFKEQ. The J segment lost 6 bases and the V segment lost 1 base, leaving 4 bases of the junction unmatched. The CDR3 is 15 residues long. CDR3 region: CASSQGTSGEIEQYF. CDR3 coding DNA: TGTGCCAGCAGCCAAGGGACTAGCGGGGAGATCGAGCAGTACTTC.

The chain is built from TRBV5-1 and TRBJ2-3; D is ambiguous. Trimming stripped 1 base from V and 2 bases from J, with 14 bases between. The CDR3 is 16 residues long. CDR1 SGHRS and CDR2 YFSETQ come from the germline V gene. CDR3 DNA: TGCGCCAGCAGCTTGCTCCCTTGGGGAAACACAGATACGCAGTATTTT. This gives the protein CASSLLPWGNTDTQYF.

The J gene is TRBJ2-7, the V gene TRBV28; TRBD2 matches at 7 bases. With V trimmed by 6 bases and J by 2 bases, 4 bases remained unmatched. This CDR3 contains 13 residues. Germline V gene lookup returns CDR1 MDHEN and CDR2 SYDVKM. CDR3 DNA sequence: TGTGCCAGCAGGGACGGACTAGCCTACGAGCAGTACTTC. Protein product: CASRDGLAYEQYF.

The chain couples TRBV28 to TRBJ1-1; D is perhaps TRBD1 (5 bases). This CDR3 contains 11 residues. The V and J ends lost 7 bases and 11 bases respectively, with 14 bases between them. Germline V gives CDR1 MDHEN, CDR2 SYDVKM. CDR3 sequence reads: CASTRAGTAFF. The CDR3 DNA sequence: TGTGCCAGCACCCGGGCAGGGACTGCTTTCTTT.

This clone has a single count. The CDR3 sequence is CASRSGTGGTEAFF. In DNA form, the CDR3 reads TGCGCCAGCAGATCCGGGACAGGAGGAACTGAAGCTTTCTTT. J is TRBJ1-1 and V is TRBV10-2, with 8 bases fitting TRBD1. The V and J ends lost 6 bases and 5 bases, in that order; junction bases with no gene match: 8. CDR3 length equals 14 residues. Germline V CDR1 and CDR2: WSHSY, SAAADI.

The CDR3 nucleotides are TGCGCCAGCAGCCAAGATGACAGCCGGGCTAACTATGGCTACACCTTC. This gives the protein CASSQDDSRANYGYTF. The rearrangement uses TRBV4-1 and TRBJ1-2; possibly TRBD1 for D (5 bases). The CDR3 extends over 16 amino acids. V shed 0 bases and J shed 0 bases, with 11 bases lying between them. Germline V gives CDR1 MGHRA, CDR2 YSYEKL.

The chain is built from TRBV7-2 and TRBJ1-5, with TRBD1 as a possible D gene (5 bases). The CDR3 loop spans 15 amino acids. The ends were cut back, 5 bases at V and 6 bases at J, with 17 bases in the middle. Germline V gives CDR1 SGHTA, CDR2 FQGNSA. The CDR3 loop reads CASSTSGMVGQPQHF. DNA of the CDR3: TGTGCCAGCAGCACCTCAGGGATGGTGGGTCAGCCCCAGCATTTT.

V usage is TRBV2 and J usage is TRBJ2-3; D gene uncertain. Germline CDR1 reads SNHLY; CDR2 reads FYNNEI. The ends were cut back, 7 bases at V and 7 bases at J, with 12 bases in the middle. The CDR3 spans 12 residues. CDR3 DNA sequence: TGTGCCAGCAACCAGTTAAGAAATACGCAGTATTTT. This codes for CASNQLRNTQYF.

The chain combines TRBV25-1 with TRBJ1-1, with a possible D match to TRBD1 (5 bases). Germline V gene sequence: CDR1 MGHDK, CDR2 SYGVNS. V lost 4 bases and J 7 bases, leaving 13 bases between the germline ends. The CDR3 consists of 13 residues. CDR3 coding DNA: TGTGCCAGCAGTGTCACAGGTGGAAATGAAGCTTTCTTT. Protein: CASSVTGGNEAFF.

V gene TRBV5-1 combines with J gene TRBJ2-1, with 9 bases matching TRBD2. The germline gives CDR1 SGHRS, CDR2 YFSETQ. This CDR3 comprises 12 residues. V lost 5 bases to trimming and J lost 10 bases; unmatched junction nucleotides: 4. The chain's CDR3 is CASSRGGAEQFF. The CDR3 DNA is TGCGCCAGCAGTCGCGGGGGGGCCGAGCAGTTCTTC.

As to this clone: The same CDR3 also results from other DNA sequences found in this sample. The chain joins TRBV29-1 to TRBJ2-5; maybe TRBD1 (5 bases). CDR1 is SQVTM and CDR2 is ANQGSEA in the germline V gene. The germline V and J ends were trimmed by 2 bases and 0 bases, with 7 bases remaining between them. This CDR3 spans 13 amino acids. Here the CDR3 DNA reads TGCAGCGTTGAAAGGGGTTACCAAGAGACCCAGTACTTC. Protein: CSVERGYQETQYF.

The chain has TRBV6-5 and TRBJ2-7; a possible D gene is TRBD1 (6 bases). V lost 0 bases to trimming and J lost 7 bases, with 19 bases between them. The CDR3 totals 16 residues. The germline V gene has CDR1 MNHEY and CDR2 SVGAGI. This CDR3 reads CASSYSIQGPYEEQYF. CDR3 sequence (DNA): TGTGCCAGCAGTTACTCGATTCAGGGGCCCTACGAGGAGCAGTACTTC.

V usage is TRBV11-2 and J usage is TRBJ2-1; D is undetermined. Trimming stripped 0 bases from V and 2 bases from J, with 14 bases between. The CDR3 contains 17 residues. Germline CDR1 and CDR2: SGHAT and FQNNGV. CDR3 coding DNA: TGTGCCAGCAGCTTAGAAGCCTTCCAGTCGGCCTACAATGAGCAGTTCTTC. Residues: CASSLEAFQSAYNEQFF.

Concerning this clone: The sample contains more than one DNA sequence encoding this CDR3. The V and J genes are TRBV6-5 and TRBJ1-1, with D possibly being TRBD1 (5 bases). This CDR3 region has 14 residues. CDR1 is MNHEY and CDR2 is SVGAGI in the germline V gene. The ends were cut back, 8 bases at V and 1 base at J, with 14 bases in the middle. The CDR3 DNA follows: TGTGCCAGCCGACGCGGGGGAAAGAACACTGAAGCTTTCTTT. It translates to CASRRGGKNTEAFF.

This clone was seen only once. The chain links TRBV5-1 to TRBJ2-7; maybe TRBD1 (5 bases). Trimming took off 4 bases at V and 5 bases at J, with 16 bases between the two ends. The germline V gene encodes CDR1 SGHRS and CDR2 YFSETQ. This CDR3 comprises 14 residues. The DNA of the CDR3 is TGCGCCAGCAGCAGGGGTAGTGTTAAGGACGAGCAGTACTTC. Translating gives CASSRGSVKDEQYF.

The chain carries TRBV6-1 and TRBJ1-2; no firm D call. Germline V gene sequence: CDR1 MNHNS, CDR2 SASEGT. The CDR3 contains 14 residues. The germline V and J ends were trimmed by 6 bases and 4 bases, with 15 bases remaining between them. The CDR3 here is CASSPSAALYGYTF. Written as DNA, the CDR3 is TGTGCCAGCAGCCCCTCGGCGGCCCTCTATGGCTACACCTTC.

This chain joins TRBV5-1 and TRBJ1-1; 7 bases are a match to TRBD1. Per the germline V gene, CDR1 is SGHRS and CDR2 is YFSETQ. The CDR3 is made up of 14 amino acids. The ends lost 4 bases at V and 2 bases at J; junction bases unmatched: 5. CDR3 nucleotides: TGCGCCAGCAGCCCGGGACAGTATAACACTGAAGCTTTCTTT. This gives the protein CASSPGQYNTEAFF. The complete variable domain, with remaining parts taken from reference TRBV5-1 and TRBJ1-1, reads KAGVTQTPRYLIKTRGQQVTLSCSPISGHRSVSWYQQTPGQGLQFLFEYFSETQRNKGNFPGRFSGRQFSNSRSEMNVSTLELGDSALYLCASSPGQYNTEAFFGQGTRLTVV.

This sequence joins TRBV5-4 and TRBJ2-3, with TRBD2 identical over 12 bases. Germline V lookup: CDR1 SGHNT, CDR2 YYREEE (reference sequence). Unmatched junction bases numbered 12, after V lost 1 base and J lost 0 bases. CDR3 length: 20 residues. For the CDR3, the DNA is TGTGCCAGCAGCTTGTTTGGAGGACTAGCGGGACGGGCTAGCACAGATACGCAGTATTTT. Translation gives CASSLFGGLAGRASTDTQYF.

The CDR3 loop reads CASSLDYQTYNEQFF. The CDR3 nucleotides read TGTGCCAGCAGCTTAGACTACCAAACCTACAATGAGCAGTTCTTC. The V and J genes are TRBV7-2 and TRBJ2-1; no clear D gene. This CDR3 comprises 15 residues. Germline CDR1 SGHTA, CDR2 FQGNSA. Trimming cost V 1 base and J 2 bases, with 9 bases left between them.

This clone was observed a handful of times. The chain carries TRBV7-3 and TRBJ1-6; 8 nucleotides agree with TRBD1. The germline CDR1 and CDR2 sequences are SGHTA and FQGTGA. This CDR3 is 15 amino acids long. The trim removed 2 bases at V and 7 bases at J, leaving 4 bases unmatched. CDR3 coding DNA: TGTGCCAGCAGCTTAGGGCAGGGGGCCAATTCACCCCTCCACTTT. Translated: CASSLGQGANSPLHF.

CDR3 amino acids: CASSVVKWEGYEQYF. Written as DNA, the CDR3 is TGTGCCAGCAGCGTAGTTAAGTGGGAGGGCTACGAGCAGTACTTC. The chain combines TRBV9 with TRBJ2-7; TRBD2 matches at 7 bases. V gave up 0 bases and J gave up 3 bases; unmatched junction bases: 6. The germline V gene encodes CDR1 SGDLS and CDR2 YYNGEE. The CDR3 consists of 15 residues.